This is a list of T cell receptor beta chains from one sample in a study of response to subunit inactivated influenza vaccine. TCRdb ran MiXCR on the RT-PCR reads and lists one entry per CDR3 protein. The data show under 850,000 distinct CDR3 sequences, about 18% seen once. This specimen consisted of PBMCs from blood, obtained roughly 5 days after vaccination. The receptors here all came from a man over 45 who received an inactivated influenza vaccine. Each CDR3 is given with its conserved first and last residue. D genes are given only for firm matches. Clone size is not always given. Where it is, it says once, few, many or a class for expanded clones.

D,J,V,size,DNA,CDR3
TRBD2,TRBJ2-1,TRBV5-1,NA,TGCGCCAGCAGCCCGAAGACTAGCGGGGGGACGGAGCAGTTCTTC,CASSPKTSGGTEQFF
NA,TRBJ2-3,TRBV7-2,NA,TGTGCCAGCAGCTTAGGGGTGGGGGTTACGCAGTATTTT,CASSLGVGVTQYF
NA,TRBJ1-5,TRBV6-2/TRBV6-3,NA,TGTGCCAGCAGTTACTCGGGCCCGGGTCAGCCCCAGCATTTT,CASSYSGPGQPQHF
NA,TRBJ2-7,TRBV10-3,NA,TGTGCCATCAGTGACGGCGGTCCCTACGAGCAGTACTTC,CAISDGGPYEQYF
TRBD1,TRBJ2-3,TRBV5-1,many,TGCGCCAGCAGCTGGAGTGGACAGGGTGGCACAGATACGCAGTATTTT,CASSWSGQGGTDTQYF
NA,TRBJ2-1,TRBV4-2,NA,TGTGCCAGCAGCCAAGATCAAGGGTACAATGAGCAGTTCTTC,CASSQDQGYNEQFF
TRBD2,TRBJ2-3,TRBV5-1,NA,TGCGCCAGCAGCTTGGGACTAGCGGGGGGAGTTGACACAGATACGCAGTATTTT,CASSLGLAGGVDTDTQYF
NA,TRBJ2-1,TRBV6-1,few,TGTGCCAGCAGTGTCGTTTCCTACTCCTACAATGAGCAGTTCTTC,CASSVVSYSYNEQFF
TRBD1,TRBJ1-1,TRBV5-1,NA,TGCGCCAGCAGTCTGACAGGGGAGTCTGAAGCTTTCTTT,CASSLTGESEAFF
NA,TRBJ2-3,TRBV4-2,NA,TGTGCCAGCAGCCAAGCCTACACTAGCACAGATACGCAGTATTTT,CASSQAYTSTDTQYF
NA,TRBJ1-2,TRBV27,NA,TGTGCCAGCAGGGGGTGGAATGGCTACACCTTC,CASRGWNGYTF
TRBD1,TRBJ1-1,TRBV5-1,NA,TGCGCCAGCAGCTGGGGACAGGGACGAGGCACTGAAGCTTTCTTT,CASSWGQGRGTEAFF
TRBD1,TRBJ2-5,TRBV10-3,many,TGTGCCATCAGACCACAGGGGGCCGAGACCCAGTACTTC,CAIRPQGAETQYF
TRBD1,TRBJ2-1,TRBV20-1,NA,TGCAGTGCCCGGGACAGGAGCTACAATGAGCAGTTCTTC,CSARDRSYNEQFF
NA,TRBJ1-2,TRBV7-2,few,TGTGCCAGCAGCTTAGCTCCTCAGGGTGGACTGTGGGCCTATGGCTACACCTTC,CASSLAPQGGLWAYGYTF
TRBD2,TRBJ2-3,TRBV11-2,NA,TGTGCCAGCAGCTTGAGACTAGCGGGAGTAGTGACAGATACGCAGTATTTT,CASSLRLAGVVTDTQYF
NA,TRBJ2-3,TRBV27,NA,TGTGCCAGCAGTTTTGCCCCCGTTTTGGGTACAGATACGCAGTATTTT,CASSFAPVLGTDTQYF
NA,TRBJ2-2,TRBV24-1,few,TGTGCCACCAGTGGGGAGGCCGGCCCCGGGGAGCTGTTTTTT,CATSGEAGPGELFF
NA,TRBJ2-7,TRBV20-1,NA,TGCAGTGCTAGGACTAGAACCCTACGCGGCTACGAGCAGTACTTC,CSARTRTLRGYEQYF
NA,TRBJ2-5,TRBV5-1,NA,TGCGCCAGCAGATTGACCAGGTACCAAGAGACCCAGTACTTC,CASRLTRYQETQYF
NA,TRBJ1-6,TRBV7-9,few,TGTGCCAGCAGCTTAGGTGGGGGAGATTACTCACCCCTCCACTTT,CASSLGGGDYSPLHF
TRBD2,TRBJ2-6,TRBV20-1,NA,TGCAGTGCTGAGCGACTAGCGGGGATCTCTGGGGCCAACGTCCTGACTTTC,CSAERLAGISGANVLTF
TRBD2,TRBJ2-1,TRBV15,few,TGTGCCACCAGCAGAGACCCAGCGGGAGGGAATGAGCAGTTCTTC,CATSRDPAGGNEQFF
NA,TRBJ2-7,TRBV7-2,NA,TGTGCCAGCAGCCCGGCTATTGGGGACTACGAGCAGTACTTC,CASSPAIGDYEQYF